Following are 20 T cell receptor beta chains from one sample sequenced in a study of shared clonotypes between healthy human individuals (dated by TCRdb to 2019 to 2021). CD8 naive samples were CD45RO-negative cells positively selected for CCR7, giving a CD45RA+CCR7+ population that excluded TemRA cells. Library construction relied on the immunoSEQ multiplex PCR assay. TCRdb holds this immuneACCESS table with in-frame rearrangements only. Some clones are missing; in checked studies, unresolved V genes explain under half, and the rest has no known cause. The sample table shows just over 2,000,000 clones, and just under 95% are seen once. About 1.1% of the sample is in the top ten clones. Specimen: naive CD8+ T cells sorted from blood. Read against the paper, the sample's cell subset or site label means: CD45RA+CCR7+. Every receptor here comes from a man between 18 and 29 years old in good health.

The chain has TRBV5-1 and TRBJ2-2; TRBD1 agrees at 12 bases. V shed 7 bases, J shed 2 bases, and the junction held 3 bases outside the gene matches. Germline CDR1 and CDR2: SGHRS and YFSETQ. This CDR3 spans 15 amino acids. This CDR3 reads CASEGTGGNTGELFF. DNA of the CDR3: TGCGCCAGCGAAGGGACAGGGGGCAACACCGGGGAGCTGTTTTTT.

As regards this clone: This specimen includes other DNA sequences encoding the same CDR3. V and J are TRBV6-6 and TRBJ2-7; the D gene is possibly TRBD1 (5 bases). The CDR3 has 12 residues. Trimming stripped 7 bases from V and 1 base from J, with 8 bases between. CDR1 MNHNY and CDR2 SVGAGI come from the germline V gene (reference sequence). The CDR3 protein is CASTAGSYEQYF. The CDR3 DNA reads TGTGCCAGCACTGCAGGGTCCTACGAGCAGTACTTC.

The chain couples TRBV9 to TRBJ1-1, with 7 nucleotides matching TRBD1. The trim removed 4 bases at V and 2 bases at J, leaving 5 bases unmatched. From germline, CDR1 is SGDLS and CDR2 YYNGEE. The CDR3 runs 14 residues. The CDR3 DNA sequence: TGTGCCAGCAGCCCAGGACAGGACAACACTGAAGCTTTCTTT. This sequence encodes CASSPGQDNTEAFF. The full variable domain, completed using reference TRBV9 and TRBJ1-1, is DSGVTQTPKHLITATGQRVTLRCSPRSGDLSVYWYQQSLDQGLQFLIQYYNGEERAKGNILERFSAQQFPDLHSELNLSSLELGDSALYFCASSPGQDNTEAFFGQGTRLTVV.

The CDR3 DNA reads as TGTGCCAGCAGTTTAGCAGGGCCAATAACCAATGAGCAGTTCTTC. This translates into CASSLAGPITNEQFF. The V call is TRBV27, the J call TRBJ2-1, with TRBD1 as a possible D gene (5 bases). This CDR3 is built from 15 residues. Trimming left V 2 bases short and J 6 bases short, with 14 bases between. In germline, CDR1 is MNHEY, CDR2 SMNVEV (reference sequence).

The CDR3 loop reads CASSTYRGAQNTEAFF. CDR3 nucleotides: TGTGCCAGTAGTACCTACAGGGGGGCCCAAAACACTGAAGCTTTCTTT. The genes are TRBV19 and TRBJ1-1; 8 bases agree with TRBD1. CDR1 and CDR2 (germline): LNHDA, SQIVND (reference sequence). V trimming: 4 bases; J trimming: 2 bases; junction bases outside the gene matches: 9. The CDR3 covers 16 residues.

The chain carries TRBV20-1 and TRBJ2-3; D is ambiguous. CDR3 length: 11 amino acids. Germline V lookup: CDR1 DFQATT, CDR2 SNEGSKA (reference sequence). Trimming took 3 bases from V and 6 from J, leaving 7 bases between them. CDR3 in amino acids: CSASEWDTQYF. CDR3 nucleotides: TGCAGTGCTAGTGAGTGGGATACGCAGTATTTT.

Turning to this clone: A read error may account for a junction end that differs from germline. This chain links TRBV6-5 with TRBJ2-7; no firm D call. Looked up from germline, CDR1 is MNHEY and CDR2 is SVGAGI. The CDR3 is 9 residues long. The DNA of the CDR3 is TGTGCCAGCAGTCTGACCCGTTCATTC. Translated, it gives CASSLTRSF.

V and J are TRBV2 and TRBJ1-4; D not resolved. Germline CDR1 and CDR2: SNHLY and FYNNEI. This CDR3 region has 13 residues. Between the trimmed V and J ends, which lost 2 bases and 4 bases, there was a span of 5 bases. The CDR3 DNA is TGTGCCAGCAGTGAATTTCGTAATGAAAAACTGTTTTTT. Protein product: CASSEFRNEKLFF.

This chain uses TRBV10-3 with TRBJ2-7; weak D call: TRBD1 (5 bases). Germline assignment: CDR1 ENHRY and CDR2 SYGVKD. Trimming cost V 3 bases and J 2 bases, with 14 bases left between them. This CDR3 is built from 15 residues. The CDR3, as DNA: TGTGCCATCAGTGAAGGGGATCGTGTCACCTACGAGCAGTACTTC. This codes for CAISEGDRVTYEQYF.

The V and J genes are TRBV4-3 and TRBJ1-3; unclear D gene. This CDR3 comprises 13 residues. Germline CDR1 LGHNA, CDR2 YSLEER. V lost 8 bases and J 3 bases, leaving 11 bases between the germline ends. Written as DNA, the CDR3 is TGCGCCAGCGGAGATGGGTTTGGAAACACCATATATTTT. This translates into CASGDGFGNTIYF.

CDR3 coding DNA: TGTGCCAGCAATGTGGGAGCCGGGATCCTTTTAGCCAAAAACATTCAGTACTTC. Residues: CASNVGAGILLAKNIQYF. The chain employs TRBV28 and TRBJ2-4, with D possibly matching TRBD2 (5 bases). CDR3 length: 18 residues. Trimming pared 7 bases from V and 0 bases from J, leaving 22 bases between. Germline values: CDR1 MDHEN, CDR2 SYDVKM.

This clone was seen a single time. The chain has TRBV2 and TRBJ1-4, with 9 bases aligning to TRBD1. The CDR3 is 22 residues long. The J segment lost 1 base and the V segment lost 2 bases, leaving 20 bases of the junction unmatched. CDR1 and CDR2 from the germline V gene are SNHLY and FYNNEI. The CDR3 bases are TGTGCCAGCAGTGAACTTCAGCTTCGTTGGACAGGGGACAAATTAACTAATGAAAAACTGTTTTTT. Protein product: CASSELQLRWTGDKLTNEKLFF.

This chain joins TRBV29-1 and TRBJ2-5, with D unresolved. The V gene lost 3 bases and the J gene lost 3 bases, with 23 bases spanning the gap. CDR1 SQVTM and CDR2 ANQGSEA come from the germline V gene. This CDR3 comprises 17 residues. CDR3 sequence: CSVDVAETGPNEETQYF. Here the CDR3 DNA reads TGCAGCGTTGATGTAGCCGAAACCGGGCCCAATGAAGAGACCCAGTACTTC.

The chain has TRBV7-9 and TRBJ1-4, with 7 bases lining up with TRBD1. Trimming removed 7 bases from V and 8 bases from J; junction bases left unmatched: 13. In germline, CDR1 is SEHNR, CDR2 FQNEAQ (reference sequence). The CDR3 runs to 15 residues. As DNA, the CDR3 is TGTGCCAGCAAACAGGGTGACAGGGTAGAAGAAAAACTGTTTTTT. Amino acid sequence: CASKQGDRVEEKLFF.

The chain carries TRBV7-9 and TRBJ2-5; 11 bases agree with TRBD1. Losses at the gene ends were 5 bases for V and 5 bases for J; bases not matched to a gene: 10. Germline-derived CDR1 and CDR2 are SEHNR and FQNEAQ (reference sequence). The CDR3 spans 16 residues. The CDR3 sequence is CASSPQGTGGGETQYF. For the CDR3, the DNA is TGTGCCAGCAGCCCCCAAGGGACAGGGGGTGGGGAGACCCAGTACTTC.

CDR3 nucleotides: TGTGCCAGCAGTGAATATGGGGCCGAGCAGTACTTC. Amino acid sequence: CASSEYGAEQYF. The V call is TRBV2, the J call TRBJ2-7, with D possibly matching TRBD1 (5 bases). Trimming removed 2 bases at V and 6 bases at J, with 8 bases between. The CDR3 covers 12 residues. Germline values: CDR1 SNHLY, CDR2 FYNNEI.

This chain uses TRBV13 with TRBJ2-7; D remains unclear. The V and J ends lost 0 bases and 2 bases respectively, with 8 bases between them. Germline lookup yields CDR1 PRHDT and CDR2 FYEKMQ (reference sequence). This CDR3 comprises 14 residues. CDR3 in DNA: TGTGCCAGCAGCTTAGGGTCCGGAACCTACGAGCAGTACTTC. Translating it yields CASSLGSGTYEQYF.

V gene TRBV7-9 combines with J gene TRBJ2-1; 9 positions agree with TRBD2. This CDR3 has 18 residues. V lost 0 bases to trimming and J lost 4 bases; unmatched junction nucleotides: 10. Looked up from germline, CDR1 is SEHNR and CDR2 is FQNEAQ (reference sequence). The CDR3: CASSLAEAGGPNYNEQFF. The CDR3 bases are TGTGCCAGCAGCTTAGCGGAGGCGGGAGGGCCTAATTACAATGAGCAGTTCTTC.

The chain joins TRBV6-1 to TRBJ2-7; the D gene could be TRBD1 or TRBD2 (5 bases each). CDR1 MNHNS and CDR2 SASEGT come from the germline V gene. The CDR3 extends over 15 amino acids. Trimming shortened V by 3 bases and J by 7 bases, and 19 bases separated the two germline ends. The CDR3, as DNA: TGTGCCAGCAGTGAGGGGACCCACTCGGGACGGGAGCAGTACTTC. This gives the protein CASSEGTHSGREQYF.

This clone was counted only a few times. V is TRBV6-1 and J is TRBJ2-2, with 10 nucleotides matching TRBD1. This CDR3 region has 15 residues. The germline V gene has CDR1 MNHNS and CDR2 SASEGT. V lost 6 bases, J lost 6 bases, and 7 bases stayed unmatched. CDR3 coding DNA: TGTGCCAGCAGAGAGACCGGGACAGGGGCCGGGGAGCTGTTTTTT. As protein: CASRETGTGAGELFF.